The 7 T cell receptor beta chains in this list originate from one sample, sequenced in a study of cytomegalovirus exposure and HLA in healthy donors. PCR was performed using 60 Vbeta and 13 Jbeta primers. The method was immunoSEQ multiplex PCR; TCRdb's version includes in-frame clones alone and lacks a portion of them. This sample yields around 99,000 clones, of which 82% are seen a single time; roughly 2.6% belongs to the top ten. Sequencing was done on a sample of PBMCs. Receptors were obtained from a man aged 25-45 years in good health and CMV-seropositive.

This rearrangement joins TRBV5-4 to TRBJ2-1; D possibly corresponds to TRBD1 (7 bases). Looked up from germline, CDR1 is SGHNT and CDR2 is YYREEE (reference sequence). The CDR3 sequence is 16 residues long. V was clipped by 2 bases and J by 0 bases, with 12 bases between them. Here the CDR3 DNA reads TGTGCCAGCAGCTTCTTCAGGGGGGACTCCTACAATGAGCAGTTCTTC. Residues: CASSFFRGDSYNEQFF.

This clone was detected once. J is TRBJ2-3 and V is TRBV6-1; D gene uncertain. Per the germline V gene, CDR1 is MNHNS and CDR2 is SASEGT. This CDR3 has 13 residues. V dropped 6 bases and J dropped 2 bases, with 9 bases sitting between them. The CDR3 is CASSYTYTDTQYF. CDR3 nucleotides: TGTGCCAGCAGCTATACGTACACAGATACGCAGTATTTT.

The V call is TRBV11-2, the J call TRBJ1-1, with 9 bases matching TRBD1. Germline V gives CDR1 SGHAT, CDR2 FQNNGV. The CDR3 contains 13 residues. Losses at the gene ends were 5 bases for V and 12 bases for J; bases not matched to a gene: 10. CDR3 sequence: CASSTRQGGRTFF. The CDR3 bases are TGTGCCAGCAGCACAAGACAGGGGGGACGAACTTTCTTT.

The chain has TRBV6-5 and TRBJ1-2; 10 positions match TRBD1. CDR1 MNHEY and CDR2 SVGAGI come from the germline V gene. The CDR3 is made up of 15 amino acids. V shed 5 bases and J 2 bases; nucleotides not matched to a gene: 5. This CDR3 is CASSPPGQGNYGYTF. For the CDR3, the DNA is TGTGCCAGCAGTCCCCCGGGACAGGGGAACTATGGCTACACCTTC.

Only one count was recorded for this clone. The chain has TRBV11-2 and TRBJ1-1; D might be TRBD1 (6 bases). CDR1 is SGHAT and CDR2 is FQNNGV in the germline V gene. CDR3 length: 14 residues. V dropped 7 bases and J dropped 2 bases, with 14 bases sitting between them. CDR3 nucleotide sequence: TGTGCCAGCATCTCGAGCGGGGGCAACACTGAAGCTTTCTTT. Residues: CASISSGGNTEAFF.

This rearrangement joins TRBV5-1 to TRBJ1-4; D gene ambiguous. The V end lost 0 bases, the J end lost 5 bases, and 8 bases lay between the germline ends. CDR1 SGHRS and CDR2 YFSETQ come from the germline V gene. This CDR3 is built from 14 residues. The CDR3 sequence is CASSLAPGNEKLFF. CDR3 DNA: TGCGCCAGCAGCTTGGCCCCAGGAAATGAAAAACTGTTTTTT.

This chain connects TRBV13 to TRBJ1-4, with unresolved D. This CDR3 has 14 residues. The V gene's germline CDR1 is PRHDT and CDR2 FYEKMQ (reference sequence). The V gene lost 5 bases and the J gene lost 8 bases, with 15 bases spanning the gap. CDR3 in amino acids: CASSLRTGGEKLFF. CDR3 coding DNA: TGTGCCAGCAGCCTACGAACGGGAGGGGAAAAACTGTTTTTT.